This TCR beta chain was documented in a study of T cell changes during pregnancy in multiple sclerosis. Only in-frame clones appear in the TCRdb table, and some are missing; sequencing was by immunoSEQ multiplex PCR. The data hold 28,000 or so clones, with 90% to 95% observed a single time. V was trimmed by 0 bases and J by 2 bases, leaving 10 bases between them. Germline V gives CDR1 LGHNA, CDR2 YNFKEQ. The CDR3 totals 15 residues. J is TRBJ1-2 and V is TRBV4-2; D is possibly TRBD1 (5 bases). This sample comprised CD8+ T cells from peripheral blood mononuclear cells, obtained before pregnancy. The clonotype was recovered from a female donor with multiple sclerosis, enrolled in a pregnancy study. CDR3 sequence (DNA): TGTGCCAGCAGCCAAGATTGGCAGGGAAACTATGGCTACACCTTC. This translates into CASSQDWQGNYGYTF.